Sequencing of this T cell receptor (beta chain) was carried out in a study of T cells after yellow fever vaccination. TCRdb recomputed calls from the 5' RACE reads with MiXCR, one row per CDR3 protein. The data show 510,000 or so distinct CDR3 sequences, 15% to 20% seen once. V was pared by 5 bases and J by 5 bases, with 15 bases between. This CDR3 comprises 13 residues. Germline assignment: CDR1 GTSNPN and CDR2 SVGIG (reference sequence). The sample consisted of PBMCs, taken 15 days after the yellow fever booster vaccination. This clonotype originated in a man younger than 45 who received the YFV17D yellow fever vaccine. The chain employs TRBV30 and TRBJ2-5; D gene unclear. The CDR3 DNA reads as TGTGCCTGGGGTCGGCCACTTAAGGAGACCCAGTACTTC. Translating it yields CAWGRPLKETQYF.